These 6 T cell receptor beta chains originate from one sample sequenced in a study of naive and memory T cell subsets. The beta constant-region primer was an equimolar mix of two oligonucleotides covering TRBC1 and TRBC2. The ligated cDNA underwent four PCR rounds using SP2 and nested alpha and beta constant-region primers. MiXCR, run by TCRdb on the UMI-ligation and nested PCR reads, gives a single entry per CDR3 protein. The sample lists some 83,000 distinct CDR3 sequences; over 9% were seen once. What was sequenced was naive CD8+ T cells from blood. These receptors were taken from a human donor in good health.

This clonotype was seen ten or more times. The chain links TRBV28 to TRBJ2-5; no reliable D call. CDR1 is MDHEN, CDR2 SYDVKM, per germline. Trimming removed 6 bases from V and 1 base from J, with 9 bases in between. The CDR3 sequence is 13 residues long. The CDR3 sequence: CASRRTSQETQYF. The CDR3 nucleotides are TGTGCCAGCAGACGGACGTCCCAAGAGACCCAGTACTTC.

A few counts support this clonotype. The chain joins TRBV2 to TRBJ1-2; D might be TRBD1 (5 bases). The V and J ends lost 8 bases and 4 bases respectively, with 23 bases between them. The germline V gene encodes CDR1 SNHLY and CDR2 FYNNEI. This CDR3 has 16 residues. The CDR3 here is CASPGEDPRASYGYTF. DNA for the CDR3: TGTGCCAGCCCGGGGGAGGACCCGCGTGCTAGCTATGGCTACACCTTC.

The CDR3 sequence: CASSFRQGNTGELFF. CDR3 DNA: TGTGCCAGCAGTTTCCGGCAGGGGAACACCGGGGAGCTGTTTTTT. The rearrangement uses TRBV27 and TRBJ2-2; a possible D gene is TRBD1 (5 bases). Trimming removed 3 bases at V and 1 base at J, with 9 bases between. From germline, CDR1 is MNHEY and CDR2 SMNVEV (reference sequence). The CDR3 extends over 15 amino acids.

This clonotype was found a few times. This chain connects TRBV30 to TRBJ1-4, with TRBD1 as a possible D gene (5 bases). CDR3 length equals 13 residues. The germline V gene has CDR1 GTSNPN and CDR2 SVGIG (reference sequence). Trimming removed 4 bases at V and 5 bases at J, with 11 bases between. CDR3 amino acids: CAWNQGINEKLFF. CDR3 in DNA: TGTGCCTGGAACCAGGGTATCAATGAAAAACTGTTTTTT.

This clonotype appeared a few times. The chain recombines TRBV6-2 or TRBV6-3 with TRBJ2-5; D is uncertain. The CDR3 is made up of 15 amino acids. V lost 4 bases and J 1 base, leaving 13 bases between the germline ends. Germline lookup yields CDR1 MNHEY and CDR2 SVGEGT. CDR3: CASSFSVRFQETQYF. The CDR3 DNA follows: TGTGCCAGCAGTTTTTCCGTCCGGTTCCAAGAGACCCAGTACTTC.

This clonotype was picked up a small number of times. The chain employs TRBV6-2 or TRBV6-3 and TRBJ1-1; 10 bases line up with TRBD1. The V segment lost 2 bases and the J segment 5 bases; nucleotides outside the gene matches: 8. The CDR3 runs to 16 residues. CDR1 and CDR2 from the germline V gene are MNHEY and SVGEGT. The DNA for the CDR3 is TGTGCCAGCAGTTACCGCCCGGGACAGGGGAAAACTGAAGCTTTCTTT. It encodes CASSYRPGQGKTEAFF.